The clone carrying this T cell receptor beta chain was detected many times. Its antigen is not known. The data were obtained in a study of T-cell reconstitution after alpha-beta-depleted transplantation in children. Study conclusions and caveats: Surviving recipient T cells and thymic progenitors accounted for the high day-60 TCRbeta diversity observed in some patients. Once a year had passed after transplant, T-cell counts and diversity came mostly from newly produced T cells. By about two months after transplant, alpha-beta T cells reportedly arose from several hundred graft clones that had expanded.

Unique molecular identifiers were built into the TCRbeta library. In TCRdb, the PCR reads were re-called with MiXCR into one record per CDR3 protein. The sample has 200,000 to 300,000 distinct CDR3 sequences; roughly 23% are singletons. Germline CDR1 is MGHRA and CDR2 is YSYEKL. The CDR3 has 13 amino acids. V gave up 0 bases and J gave up 8 bases, with 7 bases separating them. The TCR comes from a girl between 2 and 10 years old with Fanconi anemia, due to receive a stem cell transplant. J is TRBJ2-2 and V is TRBV4-1; no clear D gene. Material: PBMCs, obtained before TCRalphabeta/CD19-depleted stem cell transplant. The chain's CDR3 is CASSQDLEGELFF. CDR3 sequence (DNA): TGCGCCAGCAGCCAAGATCTAGAAGGGGAGCTGTTTTTT.